This TCR beta chain emerged from a study of cytomegalovirus exposure and HLA in healthy donors. Researchers ran the PCR with 60 Vbeta and 13 Jbeta primers. The table came from immunoSEQ multiplex PCR; TCRdb's copy has only in-frame clones and leaves some out. The table lists more than 90,000 clones, around 81% of them singletons. For this clone: The antigen remains undetermined.

Study observations and caveats: A later analysis linked a missense DCLRE1C variant to TCR beta V- and J-gene trimming. In terms of immune exposure information, only CMV serostatus was available.

The origin of this receptor is a man under 40 in good health and CMV-seronegative. Specimen: PBMCs.

The CDR3 protein is CASSLLAGALRGDTEAFF. The CDR3 bases are TGTGCCAGCAGCTTATTAGCAGGGGCCCTTCGTGGGGACACTGAAGCTTTCTTT. The chain recombines TRBV7-8 with TRBJ1-1, with a possible D match to TRBD1 (6 bases). V lost 2 bases and J 3 bases, leaving 22 bases between the germline ends. The CDR3 length is 18 residues. From germline, CDR1 is SGHVS and CDR2 FQNEAQ.